These 4 T cell receptor beta chains were all obtained from the same sample, sequenced in a study of CD4 T cells in relation to SARS-CoV-2 and coronaviruses. CD4+ T cells from unexposed donors were obtained before the COVID-19 pandemic (2011-2018). Assay used: immunoSEQ multiplex PCR; TCRdb lists only in-frame clones, some missing. The sample lists about 68,000 clones; 85% to 95% were seen once. Sequenced input: naive CD4+ T cells from PBMCs. This sample's subset: naive CD4+ T cells isolated by negative enrichment. All receptors come from a human donor in good health.

The chain employs TRBV7-2 and TRBJ2-5; possibly TRBD2 for D (6 bases). The length of the CDR3 is 15 residues. Trimming removed 3 bases from V and 4 bases from J, with 15 bases in between. CDR1 and CDR2 (germline): SGHTA, FQGNSA. The CDR3 bases are TGTGCCAGCAGCTTCCAACGTGGGGGAGGAGAGACCCAGTACTTC. Its translation: CASSFQRGGGETQYF.

The chain carries TRBV5-1 and TRBJ2-3; D gene uncertain. Germline loops: CDR1 SGHRS, CDR2 YFSETQ. This CDR3 has 16 amino acids. V lost 0 bases and J 0 bases, leaving 11 bases between the germline ends. The CDR3 region has the DNA TGCGCCAGCAGCTTGGGCGGACGGTATAGCACAGATACGCAGTATTTT. It encodes CASSLGGRYSTDTQYF. The full variable domain, with the rest looked up from reference TRBV5-1 and TRBJ2-3, is KAGVTQTPRYLIKTRGQQVTLSCSPISGHRSVSWYQQTPGQGLQFLFEYFSETQRNKGNFPGRFSGRQFSNSRSEMNVSTLELGDSALYLCASSLGGRYSTDTQYFGPGTRLTVL.

This clone has only one observation. The chain couples TRBV5-1 to TRBJ2-3; tentatively, D is TRBD1 or TRBD2 (5 bases each). CDR1 is SGHRS, CDR2 YFSETQ, per germline. The CDR3 has 15 amino acids. Trimming left V 0 bases short and J 2 bases short, with 10 bases between. For the CDR3, the DNA is TGCGCCAGCAGCTTGGTGGCAGGGACCACAGATACGCAGTATTTT. Protein product: CASSLVAGTTDTQYF.

The DNA of the CDR3 is TGTGCCTGGAGTGTACAGGGAGGGGGTAAGGATGAGCAGTTCTTC. Protein product: CAWSVQGGGKDEQFF. The chain recombines TRBV30 with TRBJ2-1; TRBD2 might be the D (7 bases). Germline V gene sequence: CDR1 GTSNPN, CDR2 SVGIG (reference sequence). CDR3 length equals 15 residues. V shed 0 bases and J shed 8 bases, with 17 bases lying between them.